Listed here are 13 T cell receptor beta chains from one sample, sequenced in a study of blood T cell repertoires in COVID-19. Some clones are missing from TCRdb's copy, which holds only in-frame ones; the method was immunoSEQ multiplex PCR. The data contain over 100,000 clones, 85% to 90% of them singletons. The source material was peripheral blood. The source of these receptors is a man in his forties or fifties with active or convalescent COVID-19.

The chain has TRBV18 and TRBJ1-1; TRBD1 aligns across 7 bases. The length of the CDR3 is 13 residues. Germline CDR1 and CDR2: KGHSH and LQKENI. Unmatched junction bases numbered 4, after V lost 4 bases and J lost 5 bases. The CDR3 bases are TGTGCCAGCTCACAGGGGGCTCGAACTGAAGCTTTCTTT. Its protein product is CASSQGARTEAFF. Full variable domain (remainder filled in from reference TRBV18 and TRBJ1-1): NAGVMQNPRHLVRRRGQEARLRCSPMKGHSHVYWYRQLPEEGLKFMVYLQKENIIDESGMPKERFSAEFPKEGPSILRIQQVVRGDSAAYFCASSQGARTEAFFGQGTRLTVV.

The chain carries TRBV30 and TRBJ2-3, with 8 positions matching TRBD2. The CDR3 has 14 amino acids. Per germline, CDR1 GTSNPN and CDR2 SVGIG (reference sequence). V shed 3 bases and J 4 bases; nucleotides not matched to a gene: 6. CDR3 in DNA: TGTGCCTGGAGGTTGCGGGGGGCCCCAGATACGCAGTATTTT. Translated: CAWRLRGAPDTQYF.

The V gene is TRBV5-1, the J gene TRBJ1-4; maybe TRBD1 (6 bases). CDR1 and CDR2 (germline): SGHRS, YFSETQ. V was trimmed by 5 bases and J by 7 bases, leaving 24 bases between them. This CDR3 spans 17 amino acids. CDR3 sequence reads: CASSPTVFGGAREKLFF. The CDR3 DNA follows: TGCGCCAGCAGTCCTACAGTCTTTGGGGGGGCGCGTGAAAAACTGTTTTTT. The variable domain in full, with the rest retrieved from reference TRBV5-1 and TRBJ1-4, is KAGVTQTPRYLIKTRGQQVTLSCSPISGHRSVSWYQQTPGQGLQFLFEYFSETQRNKGNFPGRFSGRQFSNSRSEMNVSTLELGDSALYLCASSPTVFGGAREKLFFGSGTQLSVL.

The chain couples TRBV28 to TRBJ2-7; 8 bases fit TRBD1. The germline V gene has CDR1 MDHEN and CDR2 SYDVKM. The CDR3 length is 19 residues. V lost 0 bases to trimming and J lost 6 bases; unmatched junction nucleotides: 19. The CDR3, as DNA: TGTGCCAGCAGTTTATGGGGCCCGGGACAGGATTTCGGTATGGGCGAGCAGTACTTC. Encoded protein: CASSLWGPGQDFGMGEQYF. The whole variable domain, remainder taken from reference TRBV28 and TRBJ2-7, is DVKVTQSSRYLVKRTGEKVFLECVQDMDHENMFWYRQDPGLGLRLIYFSYDVKMKEKGDIPEGYSVSREKKERFSLILESASTNQTSMYLCASSLWGPGQDFGMGEQYFGPGTRLTVT.

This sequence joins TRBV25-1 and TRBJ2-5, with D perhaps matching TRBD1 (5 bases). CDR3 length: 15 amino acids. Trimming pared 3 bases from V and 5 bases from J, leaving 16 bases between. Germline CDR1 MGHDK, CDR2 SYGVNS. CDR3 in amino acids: CASSDSTGEWETQYF. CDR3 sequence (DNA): TGTGCCAGCAGTGATAGTACAGGAGAGTGGGAGACCCAGTACTTC. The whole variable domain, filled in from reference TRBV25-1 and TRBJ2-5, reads EADIYQTPRYLVIGTGKKITLECSQTMGHDKMYWYQQDPGMELHLIHYSYGVNSTEKGDLSSESTVSRIRTEHFPLTLESARPSHTSQYLCASSDSTGEWETQYFGPGTRLLVL.

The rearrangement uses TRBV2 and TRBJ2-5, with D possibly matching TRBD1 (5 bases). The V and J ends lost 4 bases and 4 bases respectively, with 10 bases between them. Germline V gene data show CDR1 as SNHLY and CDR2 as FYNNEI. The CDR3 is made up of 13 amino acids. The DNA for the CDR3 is TGTGCCAGCAGTGGCGGACACGGAGAGACCCAGTACTTC. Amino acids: CASSGGHGETQYF.

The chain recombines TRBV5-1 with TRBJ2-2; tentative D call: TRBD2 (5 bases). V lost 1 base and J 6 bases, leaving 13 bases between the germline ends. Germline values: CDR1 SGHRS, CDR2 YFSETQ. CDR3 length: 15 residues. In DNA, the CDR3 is TGCGCCAGCAGCTTGAAAATGGGAGAGGCCGGGGAGCTGTTTTTT. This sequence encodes CASSLKMGEAGELFF. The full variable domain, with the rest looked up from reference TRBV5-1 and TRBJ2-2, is KAGVTQTPRYLIKTRGQQVTLSCSPISGHRSVSWYQQTPGQGLQFLFEYFSETQRNKGNFPGRFSGRQFSNSRSEMNVSTLELGDSALYLCASSLKMGEAGELFFGEGSRLTVL.

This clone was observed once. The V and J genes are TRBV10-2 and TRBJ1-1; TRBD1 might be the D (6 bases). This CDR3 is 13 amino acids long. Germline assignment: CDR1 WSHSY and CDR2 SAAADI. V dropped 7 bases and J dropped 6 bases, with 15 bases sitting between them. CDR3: CASTGGRGAEAFF. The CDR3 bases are TGCGCCAGCACGGGGGGGCGCGGGGCTGAAGCTTTCTTT.

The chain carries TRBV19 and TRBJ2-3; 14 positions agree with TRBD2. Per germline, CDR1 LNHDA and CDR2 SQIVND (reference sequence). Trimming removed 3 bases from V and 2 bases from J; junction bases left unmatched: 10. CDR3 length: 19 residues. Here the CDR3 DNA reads TGTGCCAGTAGTATTTCCGGGACTAGCGGGGGCTACTCCACAGATACGCAGTATTTT. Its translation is CASSISGTSGGYSTDTQYF.

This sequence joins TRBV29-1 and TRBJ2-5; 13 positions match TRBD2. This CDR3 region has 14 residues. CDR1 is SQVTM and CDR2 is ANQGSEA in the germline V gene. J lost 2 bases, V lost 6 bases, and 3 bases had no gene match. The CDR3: CSVGLAGRQETQYF. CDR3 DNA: TGCAGCGTGGGACTAGCGGGGCGACAAGAGACCCAGTACTTC.

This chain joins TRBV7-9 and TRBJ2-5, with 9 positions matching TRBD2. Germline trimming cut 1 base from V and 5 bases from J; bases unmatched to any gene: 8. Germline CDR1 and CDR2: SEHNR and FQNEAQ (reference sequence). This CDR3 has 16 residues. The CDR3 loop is CASSLGSRGGLETQYF. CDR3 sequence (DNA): TGTGCCAGCAGCTTAGGTTCGCGGGGGGGCCTCGAGACCCAGTACTTC.

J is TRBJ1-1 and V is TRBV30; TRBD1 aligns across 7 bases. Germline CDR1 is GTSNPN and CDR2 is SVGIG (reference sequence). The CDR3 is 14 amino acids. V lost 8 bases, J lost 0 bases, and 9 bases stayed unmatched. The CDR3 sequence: CAHSTGPMNTEAFF. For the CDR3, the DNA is TGTGCCCACTCGACAGGGCCCATGAACACTGAAGCTTTCTTT.

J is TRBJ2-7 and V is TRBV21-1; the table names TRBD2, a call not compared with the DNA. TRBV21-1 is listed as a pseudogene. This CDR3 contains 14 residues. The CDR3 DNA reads TGTGCCAGCAGCAAAGACGCGGCAACCTACGAGCAGTACTTC. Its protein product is CASSKDAATYEQYF.